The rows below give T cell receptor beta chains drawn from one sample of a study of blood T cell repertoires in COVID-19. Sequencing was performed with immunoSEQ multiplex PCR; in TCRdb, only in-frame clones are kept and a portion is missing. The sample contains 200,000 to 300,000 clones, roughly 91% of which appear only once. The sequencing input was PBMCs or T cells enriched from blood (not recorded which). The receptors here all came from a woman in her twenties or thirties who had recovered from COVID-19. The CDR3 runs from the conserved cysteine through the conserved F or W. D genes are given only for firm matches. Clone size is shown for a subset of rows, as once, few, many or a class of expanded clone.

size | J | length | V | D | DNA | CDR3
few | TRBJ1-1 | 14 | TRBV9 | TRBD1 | TGTGCCAGCAGCGTAGGTAGGGGACAGGAAAGAGCTTTCTTT | CASSVGRGQERAFF
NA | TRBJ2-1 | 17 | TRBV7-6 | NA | TGTGCCAGCAGCTTAATAGGGGCAGGGCAAAAACTCAATGAGCAGTTCTTC | CASSLIGAGQKLNEQFF
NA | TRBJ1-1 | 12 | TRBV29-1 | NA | TGCAGCGCTGAGGGGGGAGGCACTGAAGCTTTCTTT | CSAEGGGTEAFF
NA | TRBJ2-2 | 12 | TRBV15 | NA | TGTGCCACCAGCACAGGTCCCGGGGAGCTGTTTTTT | CATSTGPGELFF
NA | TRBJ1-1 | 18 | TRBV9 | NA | TGTGCCAGCAGCCCACCGCCTACCGCGTTTGCGGAGAGCACTGAAGCTTTCTTT | CASSPPPTAFAESTEAFF
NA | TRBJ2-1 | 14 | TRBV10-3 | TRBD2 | TGTGCCATCAGTGGGGCTAGCGGGAGTAATGAGCAGTTCTTC | CAISGASGSNEQFF
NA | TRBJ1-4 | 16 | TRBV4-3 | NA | TGCGCCAGCAGCCAAGGGGGGGTTAGAGCTAATGAAAAACTGTTTTTT | CASSQGGVRANEKLFF
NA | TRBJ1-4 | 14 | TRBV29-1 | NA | TGCAGCGTTGAAGAAGGGCCGGGGCGGGGAAAACTGTTTTTT | CSVEEGPGRGKLFF
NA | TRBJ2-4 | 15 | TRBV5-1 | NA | TGCGCCAGCAGCTTGTCAGGGGGGACGCTCAACATTCAGTACTTC | CASSLSGGTLNIQYF
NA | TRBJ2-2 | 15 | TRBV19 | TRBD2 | TGTGCCAGTAGTATAGAGGCGGGAGCGACCGGGGAGCTGTTTTTT | CASSIEAGATGELFF
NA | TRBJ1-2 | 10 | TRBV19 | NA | TGTGCAGTCGGAGACTATGGCTACACCTTC | CAVGDYGYTF
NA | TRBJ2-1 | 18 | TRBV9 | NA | TGTGCCAGCAGCACATCCCAGCGTTACCCAAGCTCCTACAATGAGCAGTTCTTC | CASSTSQRYPSSYNEQFF
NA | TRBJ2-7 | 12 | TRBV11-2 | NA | TGTGCCAGCAGCTCCGGAGGCTACGAGCAGTACTTC | CASSSGGYEQYF
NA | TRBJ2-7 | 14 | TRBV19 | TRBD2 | TGTGCCAGTAGTCCCCGGGACTACTCCTACGAGCAGTACTTC | CASSPRDYSYEQYF
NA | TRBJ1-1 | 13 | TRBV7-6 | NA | TGTGCCAGCGGACGACAGGATAACACTGAAGCTTTCTTT | CASGRQDNTEAFF
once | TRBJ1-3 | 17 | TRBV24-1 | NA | TGTGCCACCAGTGATTCCCCCCGACGGGACTCTGGAAACACCATATATTTT | CATSDSPRRDSGNTIYF
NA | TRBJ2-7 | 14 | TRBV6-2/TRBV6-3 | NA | TGTGCCAGCAGTTATATTTCTAGGTTTCACGAGCAGTACTTC | CASSYISRFHEQYF
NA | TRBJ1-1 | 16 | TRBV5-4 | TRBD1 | TGTGCCAGCAGTCGGGGGAGACAGGGGGCGAACACTGAAGCTTTCTTT | CASSRGRQGANTEAFF
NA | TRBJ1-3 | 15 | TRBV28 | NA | TGTGCCAGCAGTCTTACAGGCTTTACTGGAAACACCATATATTTT | CASSLTGFTGNTIYF
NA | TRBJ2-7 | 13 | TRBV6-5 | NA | TGTGCCAGCAGTTACTCCGAGGACTACGAGCAGTACTTC | CASSYSEDYEQYF
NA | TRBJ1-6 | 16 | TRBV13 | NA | TGTGCCAGCAGCTTAACAGGGAGTCAGGGTAATTCACCCCTCCACTTT | CASSLTGSQGNSPLHF
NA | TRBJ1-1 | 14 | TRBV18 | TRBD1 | TGTGCCAGCTCATCAGGGACAGGGCGGACTGAAGCTTTCTTT | CASSSGTGRTEAFF
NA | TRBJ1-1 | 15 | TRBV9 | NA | TGTGCCAGCAGCCCCCCCAGGGGACAGAACACTGAAGCTTTCTTT | CASSPPRGQNTEAFF
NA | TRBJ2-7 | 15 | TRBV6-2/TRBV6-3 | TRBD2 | TGTGCCAGCAGTCCCGGACTAGCCTGGACCTACGAGCAGTACTTC | CASSPGLAWTYEQYF
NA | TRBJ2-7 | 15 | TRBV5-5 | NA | TGTGCCAGCAGCTTGGCCGCGCAGGGGTTACCCGAGCAGTACTTC | CASSLAAQGLPEQYF
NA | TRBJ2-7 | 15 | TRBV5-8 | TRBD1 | TGTGCCAGCAGCTTTGAGACAGGGGCAACCCACGAGCAGTACTTC | CASSFETGATHEQYF
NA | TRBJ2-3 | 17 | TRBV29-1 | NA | TGCAGCGTTGGTGGAGGATCAGTTACCCCATTCACAGATACGCAGTATTTT | CSVGGGSVTPFTDTQYF
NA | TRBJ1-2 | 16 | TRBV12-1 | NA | TGTGCCAGCAGCACTTACTTGCGGCCTTTCGACTATGGCTACACCTTC | CASSTYLRPFDYGYTF
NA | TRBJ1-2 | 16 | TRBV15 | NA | TGTGCCACCAGCAGTCCCTACCGAGACGGGAACTATGGCTACACCTTC | CATSSPYRDGNYGYTF
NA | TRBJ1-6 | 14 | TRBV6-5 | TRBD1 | TGTGCCAGCAGACCCGACAGGGTCAGGGCACCCCTCCACTTT | CASRPDRVRAPLHF
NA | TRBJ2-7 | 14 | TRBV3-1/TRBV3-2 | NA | TGTGCCAGCAGCCAGATCGCCAGGGTTAACGAGCAGTACTTC | CASSQIARVNEQYF
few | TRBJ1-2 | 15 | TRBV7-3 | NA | TGTGCCAGCAGCTTAATATCAGGGGAGATTGATGGCTACACCTTC | CASSLISGEIDGYTF
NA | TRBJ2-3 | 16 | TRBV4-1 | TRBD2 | TGCGCCAGCAGCCAAGCCGGGACTAGTTATACAGATACGCAGTATTTT | CASSQAGTSYTDTQYF
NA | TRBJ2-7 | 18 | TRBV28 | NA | TGTGCCAGCAGTTCACTAACCAGGGACACCGACTACCGCTACGAGCAGTACTTC | CASSSLTRDTDYRYEQYF
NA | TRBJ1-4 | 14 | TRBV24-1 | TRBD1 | TGTGCCACCGGAGACAGGGCAACTAATGAAAAACTGTTTTTT | CATGDRATNEKLFF
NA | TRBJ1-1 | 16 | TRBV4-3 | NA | TGCGCCAGCAGCCAAGATTGGCGGGGGTCGGGGACTGAAGCTTTCTTT | CASSQDWRGSGTEAFF
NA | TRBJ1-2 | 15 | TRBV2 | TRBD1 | TGTGCCAGCAGTGAAGGGACAGGGGGCCCCGATGGCTACACCTTC | CASSEGTGGPDGYTF
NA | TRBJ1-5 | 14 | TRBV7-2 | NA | TGTGCCAGCAGCCGCGGGACGGACAATCAGCCCCAGCATTTT | CASSRGTDNQPQHF
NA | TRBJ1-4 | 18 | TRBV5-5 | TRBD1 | TGTGCCAGCAGCTTCCGGGACAGAGTATTAGCAACTAATGAAAAACTGTTTTTT | CASSFRDRVLATNEKLFF
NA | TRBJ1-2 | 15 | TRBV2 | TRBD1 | TGTGCCAGCAGTGAACTAGGGGGCACTAACTATGGCTACACCTTC | CASSELGGTNYGYTF
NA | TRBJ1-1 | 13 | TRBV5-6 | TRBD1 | TGTGCCAGCAGCTCGGACAGGGCTTCGGGGGCTTTCTTT | CASSSDRASGAFF
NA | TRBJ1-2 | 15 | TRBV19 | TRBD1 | TGTGCCAGTAGTCCGATCGCACAGGGGGACTATGGCTACACCTTC | CASSPIAQGDYGYTF
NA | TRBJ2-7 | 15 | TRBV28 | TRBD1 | TGTGCCAGCAGTATCCCGGGACAGGGGTCCTACGAGCAGTACTTC | CASSIPGQGSYEQYF
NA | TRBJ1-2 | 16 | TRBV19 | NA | TGTGCCAGTAGTATCGAAGGCAGGCCTTCCACCTTGGGCTACACCTTC | CASSIEGRPSTLGYTF
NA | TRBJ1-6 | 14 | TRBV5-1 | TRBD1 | TGCGCCAGCGGTATTACAGGGGAGAATTCACCCCTCCACTTT | CASGITGENSPLHF
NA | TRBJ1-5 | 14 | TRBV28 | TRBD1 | TGTGCCAGCAGTTTAGGGACAGGGAGCCAGCCCCAGCATTTT | CASSLGTGSQPQHF
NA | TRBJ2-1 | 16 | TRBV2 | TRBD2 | TGTGCCAGCAGTCCGTGGGGCGGGAGGGCAAGGAATGAGCAGTTCTTC | CASSPWGGRARNEQFF
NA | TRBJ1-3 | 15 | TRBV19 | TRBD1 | TGTGCCAGTAGGCGGGACAGGAGCTCTGGAAACACCATATATTTT | CASRRDRSSGNTIYF
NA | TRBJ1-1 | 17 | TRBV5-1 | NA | TGCGCCAGCAGGAAAGTATACAGGGAACCCTCCCAAACTGAAGCTTTCTTT | CASRKVYREPSQTEAFF
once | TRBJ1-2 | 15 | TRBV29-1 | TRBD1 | TGCAGCGGGACAGTCTCGGGACAGGGTGGCTATGGCTACACCTTC | CSGTVSGQGGYGYTF
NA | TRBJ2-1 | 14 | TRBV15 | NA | TGTGCCACCAGCAGAGATACCAGGGGCGTTCGTAGGGTCTTC | CATSRDTRGVRRVF
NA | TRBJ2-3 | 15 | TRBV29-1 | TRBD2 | TGCAGCGTTGAAGACCGACTAGCGGGCACAGATACGCAGTATTTT | CSVEDRLAGTDTQYF
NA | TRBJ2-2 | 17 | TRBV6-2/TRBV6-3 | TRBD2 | TGTGCCAGCAGTTACTCCGGACTAGCGGAGAACACCGGGGAGCTGTTTTTT | CASSYSGLAENTGELFF
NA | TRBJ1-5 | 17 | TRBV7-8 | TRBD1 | TGTGCCAGCAGCGTAAGAACCGGGACAGGGGGCGGCCAGCCCCAGCATTTT | CASSVRTGTGGGQPQHF
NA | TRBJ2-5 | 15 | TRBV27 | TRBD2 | TGTGCCAGCAGTTCCCCTAGCGGTCCTCAAGAGACCCAGTACTTC | CASSSPSGPQETQYF